The sequence of this TCR beta chain was determined in a study of post-analysis software for immune sequencing data. About the research overall: Recorded disease courses covered relapsing-remitting, secondary progressive and progressive-relapsing multiple sclerosis. Some patients had no subtype annotation. The study's findings and limits: Patients carried roughly 5 TRBV segments more frequently than controls did, and TRBV5-6, TRBV5-1 and TRBV20-1 were among them. For normalized Chao1 diversity, multiple sclerosis patients scored significantly lower than controls did.

The trim removed 6 bases at V and 5 bases at J, leaving 15 bases unmatched. The CDR3 has 16 amino acids. Germline V gene lookup returns CDR1 SGHTA and CDR2 FQGNSA. Each TCR beta cDNA library carried unique molecular identifiers. TCRdb re-derived calls from the PCR reads in MiXCR, one entry per CDR3 protein. The table has approximately 730,000 distinct CDR3 sequences, just under 30% seen once. This clonotype occurred a few times. No antigen is known for it. The TCR comes from a girl aged 10-17 years with multiple sclerosis. The chain has TRBV7-2 and TRBJ2-5; 7 bases match TRBD1. The sequencing sample was made of blood. The CDR3 spells CASSRLPRQGWETQYF. DNA for the CDR3: TGTGCCAGCAGTAGACTCCCGAGACAGGGATGGGAGACCCAGTACTTC.